The 8 T cell receptor beta chains below all came from one sample that was sequenced in a study of shared clonotypes between healthy human individuals. Using immunoSEQ multiplex PCR, the repertoire was profiled, and TCRdb retains in-frame clones only, with some absent. The table lists some 2,000,000 clones, roughly 95% of them singletons, with around 1.1% in the top ten. Selected positively for CCR7 and CD45RO-negative, naive CD8 cells excluded terminally differentiated effector memory CD45RA+ cells. The sample consisted of naive CD8+ T cells sorted from blood. The receptor source for this set is a man aged 18 to 29 in good health.

This chain uses TRBV25-1 with TRBJ2-5; TRBD2 matches at 8 bases. The CDR3 is 13 residues long. Unmatched junction bases numbered 6, after V lost 7 bases and J lost 5 bases. CDR1 and CDR2 from the germline V gene are MGHDK and SYGVNS. This CDR3 reads CASTAGGRETQYF. The CDR3 DNA reads as TGTGCCAGCACCGCGGGAGGACGGGAGACCCAGTACTTC.

The CDR3 nucleotides read TGCAGCGTTGAGAGCGGTCCCATAACCGAGACCCAGTACTTC. This codes for CSVESGPITETQYF. This chain links TRBV29-1 with TRBJ2-5; tentative D call: TRBD2 (5 bases). Trimming left V 3 bases short and J 5 bases short, with 16 bases between. This CDR3 contains 14 residues. Germline CDR1 SQVTM, CDR2 ANQGSEA.

V gene TRBV7-9 combines with J gene TRBJ2-7; D possibly matches TRBD1 or TRBD2 (5 bases each). Trimming took off 5 bases at V and 3 bases at J, with 17 bases between the two ends. The germline V gene encodes CDR1 SEHNR and CDR2 FQNEAQ (reference sequence). The CDR3 consists of 15 residues. CDR3: CASSRETGRLYEQYF. The CDR3 DNA is TGTGCCAGCAGCCGGGAAACGGGACGTCTCTACGAGCAGTACTTC.

The chain combines TRBV9 with TRBJ2-3; TRBD1 or TRBD2 may be the D gene (5 bases each). The CDR3 sequence is 16 residues long. V was cut by 4 bases and J by 3 bases, with 18 bases left in between. Germline lookup yields CDR1 SGDLS and CDR2 YYNGEE. CDR3 region: CASSLSRSGLTDTQYF. CDR3 sequence (DNA): TGTGCCAGCAGCCTTAGTAGATCGGGGCTGACAGATACGCAGTATTTT.

This clone was detected only once. V usage is TRBV29-1 and J usage is TRBJ2-2; no reliable D call. In germline, CDR1 is SQVTM, CDR2 ANQGSEA. V shed 3 bases and J shed 2 bases, with 7 bases lying between them. The CDR3 consists of 13 residues. CDR3 nucleotide sequence: TGCAGCGTTGATACTGATAACACCGGGGAGCTGTTTTTT. Translated: CSVDTDNTGELFF.

The chain is built from TRBV7-9 and TRBJ2-6, with D possibly being TRBD1 or TRBD2 (5 bases each). The V gene's germline CDR1 is SEHNR and CDR2 FQNEAQ (reference sequence). The V gene lost 3 bases and the J gene lost 0 bases, with 15 bases spanning the gap. The CDR3 is made up of 18 amino acids. The CDR3 bases are TGTGCCAGCAGCTTTGGGCCGGGACCGCTCTCTGGGGCCAACGTCCTGACTTTC. Amino acids: CASSFGPGPLSGANVLTF.

A few counts support this clone. The chain couples TRBV28 to TRBJ2-7, with 8 positions matching TRBD1. Trimming took 7 bases from V and 1 from J; bases not matched to a gene: 9. The CDR3 extends over 15 amino acids. Germline lookup yields CDR1 MDHEN and CDR2 SYDVKM. CDR3 nucleotides: TGTGCCAGCAATCCGTGGACAGGGAGTTCCTACGAGCAGTACTTC. This translates into CASNPWTGSSYEQYF. The full variable domain, with the rest looked up from reference TRBV28 and TRBJ2-7, is DVKVTQSSRYLVKRTGEKVFLECVQDMDHENMFWYRQDPGLGLRLIYFSYDVKMKEKGDIPEGYSVSREKKERFSLILESASTNQTSMYLCASNPWTGSSYEQYFGPGTRLTVT.

The chain is built from TRBV13 and TRBJ2-5; D unclear. Germline CDR1 PRHDT, CDR2 FYEKMQ (reference sequence). The V gene lost 7 bases and the J gene lost 0 bases, with 12 bases spanning the gap. The CDR3 is 14 amino acids. In DNA, the CDR3 is TGTGCCAGCACCTTTAGGGCGTACCAAGAGACCCAGTACTTC. Translated, it gives CASTFRAYQETQYF.